These 16 T cell receptor beta chains were sequenced from one sample in a study of cytomegalovirus exposure and HLA in healthy donors. The PCR used 60 Vbeta and 13 Jbeta primers. The method was immunoSEQ multiplex PCR; TCRdb's version includes in-frame clones alone and lacks a portion of them. The repertoire holds approximately 130,000 clones, with 60% to 85% as singletons. Sequencing was done on a sample of PBMCs. These receptors all come from a female donor in good health and CMV-seropositive.

This chain connects TRBV6-5 to TRBJ1-1; 7 bases agree with TRBD1. Germline trimming cut 6 bases from V and 5 bases from J; bases unmatched to any gene: 9. The CDR3 is made up of 14 amino acids. Germline loops: CDR1 MNHEY, CDR2 SVGAGI. Here the CDR3 reads CASSHGGGYTEAFF. The CDR3 region has the DNA TGTGCCAGCAGCCACGGAGGGGGCTATACTGAAGCTTTCTTT.

The chain employs TRBV11-2 and TRBJ1-1, with D possibly matching TRBD1 (6 bases). CDR3 size: 13 residues. The germline V and J ends were trimmed by 4 bases and 8 bases, with 14 bases remaining between them. The V gene's germline CDR1 is SGHAT and CDR2 FQNNGV. The DNA of the CDR3 is TGTGCCAGCAGCTCACAGGGCTTTTCCGAAGCTTTCTTT. Protein sequence: CASSSQGFSEAFF.

V usage is TRBV15 and J usage is TRBJ1-2, with 8 bases matching TRBD1. Germline V gene lookup returns CDR1 LNHNV and CDR2 YYDKDF (reference sequence). After removal of 4 bases from V and 5 bases from J, the junction contained 6 bases not matched to a gene. There are 14 residues in the CDR3. CDR3 region: CATSTQGTGYGYTF. The CDR3 DNA reads as TGTGCCACCAGCACACAAGGGACAGGTTATGGCTACACCTTC.

Here the CDR3 DNA reads TGCGCCAGCAGTGAAGTGGGAAGCGGGCAACTCTACGAGCAGTACTTC. Translating it yields CASSEVGSGQLYEQYF. V gene TRBV10-1 combines with J gene TRBJ2-7; a weak D match, TRBD2 (6 bases). The germline V and J ends were trimmed by 3 bases and 3 bases, with 18 bases remaining between them. The CDR3 length is 16 residues. Per germline, CDR1 WNHNN and CDR2 SYGVQD (reference sequence).

The chain carries TRBV18 and TRBJ1-1, with TRBD1 matching over 7 bases. This CDR3 contains 15 residues. Germline-derived CDR1 and CDR2 are KGHSH and LQKENI. V lost 3 bases, J lost 3 bases, and 7 bases stayed unmatched. The CDR3 bases are TGTGCCAGCTCACCCACAGGGGATAAGTACACTGAAGCTTTCTTT. It is translated as CASSPTGDKYTEAFF.

The chain recombines TRBV11-2 with TRBJ2-7; tentatively, D is TRBD2 (5 bases). Between the trimmed V and J ends, which lost 3 bases and 5 bases, there was a span of 14 bases. The germline gives CDR1 SGHAT, CDR2 FQNNGV. The length of the CDR3 is 14 residues. In nucleotides, the CDR3 is TGTGCCAGCAGCTTGGTTTGGGGTAGCGACGAGCAGTACTTC. Encoded protein: CASSLVWGSDEQYF.

The chain uses TRBV29-1 and TRBJ2-7, with 7 positions matching TRBD1. Unmatched junction bases numbered 9, after V lost 5 bases and J lost 5 bases. CDR3 size: 13 residues. CDR1 SQVTM and CDR2 ANQGSEA come from the germline V gene. CDR3 nucleotide sequence: TGCAGCGTTCGACAGGGCCCGCCTAACGAGCAGTACTTC. Residues: CSVRQGPPNEQYF.

The V and J genes are TRBV7-6 and TRBJ2-7; weak D call: TRBD1 (6 bases). The germline V and J ends were trimmed by 6 bases and 3 bases, with 12 bases remaining between them. Germline V gene data show CDR1 as SGHVS and CDR2 as FNYEAQ. This CDR3 contains 13 residues. The CDR3 sequence is CASSSYRDYEQYF. CDR3 bases: TGTGCCAGCAGTTCATACAGGGACTACGAGCAGTACTTC. The complete variable domain, with remaining parts taken from reference TRBV7-6 and TRBJ2-7, reads GAGVSQSPRYKVTKRGQDVALRCDPISGHVSLYWYRQALGQGPEFLTYFNYEAQQDKSGLPNDRFSAERPEGSISTLTIQRTEQRDSAMYRCASSSYRDYEQYFGPGTRLTVT.

About this clone itself: The sample has other DNA sequences that encode this CDR3 too. V is TRBV6-5 and J is TRBJ1-2, with TRBD1 as a possible D gene (5 bases). Germline CDR1 reads MNHEY; CDR2 reads SVGAGI. The CDR3 loop spans 14 amino acids. Trimming took 2 bases from V and 4 from J, leaving 11 bases between them. The CDR3 is CASSYSGGTYGYTF. CDR3 sequence (DNA): TGTGCCAGCAGTTACAGTGGGGGGACCTATGGCTACACCTTC.

The chain links TRBV4-2 to TRBJ2-7; 10 bases line up with TRBD2. The V gene end was trimmed by 3 bases and the J gene end by 0 bases; junction bases not matched to a gene: 8. Germline V gene lookup returns CDR1 LGHNA and CDR2 YNFKEQ. This CDR3 has 17 residues. The CDR3 nucleotides read TGTGCCAGCAGCCAGCAATCTAGCGGGGGAAACTCCTACGAGCAGTACTTC. Its translation: CASSQQSSGGNSYEQYF.

The V gene is TRBV5-4, the J gene TRBJ1-2, with D possibly matching TRBD1 (6 bases). This CDR3 is 16 amino acids long. Germline CDR1 reads SGHNT; CDR2 reads YYREEE (reference sequence). V was pared by 4 bases and J by 4 bases, with 20 bases between. CDR3 residues: CASSLFTGSILYGYTF. CDR3 nucleotides: TGTGCCAGCAGCCTCTTTACAGGGTCAATACTCTATGGCTACACCTTC. The full variable domain, its missing parts supplied by reference TRBV5-4 and TRBJ1-2, is ETGVTQSPTHLIKTRGQQVTLRCSSQSGHNTVSWYQQALGQGPQFIFQYYREEENGRGNFPPRFSGLQFPNYSSELNVNALELDDSALYLCASSLFTGSILYGYTFGSGTRLTVV.

This clone is a singleton in its sample. The V gene is TRBV6-5, the J gene TRBJ2-3; maybe TRBD2 (5 bases). V lost 2 bases, J lost 2 bases, and 8 bases lay in between. CDR3 length: 14 residues. Germline assignment: CDR1 MNHEY and CDR2 SVGAGI. CDR3 sequence (DNA): TGTGCCAGCAGTTACAGCCGGGACACAGATACGCAGTATTTT. Residues: CASSYSRDTDTQYF.

The chain joins TRBV7-2 to TRBJ2-7, with a weak D call TRBD2 (5 bases). The germline CDR1 and CDR2 sequences are SGHTA and FQGNSA. Trimming pared 2 bases from V and 2 bases from J, leaving 16 bases between. The CDR3 extends over 16 amino acids. The CDR3 bases are TGTGCCAGCAGCTTAATCCCCGGAGGATATACCTACGAGCAGTACTTC. Its translation: CASSLIPGGYTYEQYF.

Only one count was recorded for this clone. This chain uses TRBV16 with TRBJ1-1, with D possibly being TRBD1 (6 bases). This CDR3 spans 13 amino acids. Trimming took 3 bases from V and 5 from J, leaving 10 bases between them. From germline, CDR1 is KGHSY and CDR2 FQNENV. CDR3 DNA: TGTGCCAGCAGCCAGGGGAGGGGGACTGAAGCTTTCTTT. It specifies CASSQGRGTEAFF.

V and J are TRBV29-1 and TRBJ1-2; TRBD1 agrees at 7 bases. Unmatched junction bases numbered 10, after V lost 6 bases and J lost 12 bases. The germline V gene encodes CDR1 SQVTM and CDR2 ANQGSEA. The CDR3 loop spans 11 amino acids. In nucleotides, the CDR3 is TGCAGCGTGGTAGACAGGGTCGACAACACCTTC. Encoded protein: CSVVDRVDNTF.

The sample holds a few counts of this clone. J is TRBJ2-3 and V is TRBV10-3; a weak D match, TRBD1 (7 bases). There are 17 residues in the CDR3. Trimming removed 3 bases from V and 5 bases from J, with 21 bases in between. Germline CDR1 ENHRY, CDR2 SYGVKD. The CDR3 loop reads CAISDSLRRGLEDTQYF. In DNA form, the CDR3 reads TGTGCCATCAGTGACTCCTTGAGGAGGGGGCTGGAAGATACGCAGTATTTT.